What follows are 19 T cell receptor beta chains derived from one specimen sequenced in a study of cytomegalovirus exposure and HLA in healthy donors (TCRdb year 2017). Library preparation employed the immunoSEQ multiplex PCR assay. The multiplex PCR relied on a mix of 60 forward primers for TCR Vbeta segments and 13 reverse primers for TCR Jbeta segments. Not all clones reach the TCRdb copy of this immuneACCESS table, which keeps in-frame sequences only. Checked studies attribute under half of the gap to unresolved V genes and leave the rest unexplained. This sample lists 55,000 to 85,000 clones; 55% to 65% were detected once. In total, the top ten clones hold 3% of the sample. The sample was PBMCs. These receptors originate from a woman aged 45-65 years in good health and CMV-seronegative.

V gene TRBV5-1 combines with J gene TRBJ2-1; TRBD2 matches at 9 bases. The germline gives CDR1 SGHRS, CDR2 YFSETQ. Germline trimming cut 0 bases from V and 5 bases from J; bases unmatched to any gene: 3. The CDR3 contains 15 residues. CDR3 region: CASSLGAGGHNEQFF. CDR3 DNA sequence: TGCGCCAGCAGCTTGGGGGCGGGAGGGCACAATGAGCAGTTCTTC. Based on the CDR3 plus reference TRBV5-1 and TRBJ2-1, the full variable domain is KAGVTQTPRYLIKTRGQQVTLSCSPISGHRSVSWYQQTPGQGLQFLFEYFSETQRNKGNFPGRFSGRQFSNSRSEMNVSTLELGDSALYLCASSLGAGGHNEQFFGPGTRLTVL.

This clone was seen once. The rearrangement links TRBV28 to TRBJ2-5; D remains unclear. From germline, CDR1 is MDHEN and CDR2 SYDVKM. CDR3 length: 12 residues. Trimming shortened V by 3 bases and J by 4 bases, and 6 bases separated the two germline ends. This CDR3 reads CASSFEPETQYF. The CDR3 coding sequence is TGTGCCAGCAGTTTCGAGCCAGAGACCCAGTACTTC.

There are a few counts of this clone. This chain connects TRBV10-3 to TRBJ1-2; the D gene is possibly TRBD1 (5 bases). Germline-derived CDR1 and CDR2 are ENHRY and SYGVKD. The CDR3 runs 11 residues. The V and J ends lost 8 bases and 4 bases respectively, with 8 bases between them. DNA for the CDR3: TGTGCCATCGGGACTGCCTATGGCTACACCTTC. It translates to CAIGTAYGYTF.

The chain has TRBV9 and TRBJ1-1, with 8 bases that match TRBD1. Trimming took 4 bases from V and 3 from J; bases not matched to a gene: 8. The CDR3 has 15 residues. Germline values: CDR1 SGDLS, CDR2 YYNGEE. In DNA, the CDR3 is TGTGCCAGCAGCATGAGGACAGGGCTGGACACTGAAGCTTTCTTT. This translates into CASSMRTGLDTEAFF.

The V gene is TRBV4-3, the J gene TRBJ2-3; TRBD2 is a possible D gene (5 bases). The CDR3 is made up of 15 amino acids. V shed 3 bases and J shed 2 bases, with 12 bases lying between them. CDR1 and CDR2 (germline): LGHNA, YSLEER. The CDR3 region is CASSQLAQYTDTQYF. For the CDR3, the DNA is TGCGCCAGCAGCCAGCTAGCCCAATACACAGATACGCAGTATTTT.

V gene TRBV15 combines with J gene TRBJ2-4; 7 nucleotides line up with TRBD1. J was trimmed by 4 bases and V by 1 base; bases with no gene match: 4. This CDR3 comprises 15 residues. Germline loops: CDR1 LNHNV, CDR2 YYDKDF (reference sequence). CDR3 region: CATSRGGTEKNIQYF. The CDR3 nucleotides read TGTGCCACCAGCAGAGGGGGGACAGAAAAAAACATTCAGTACTTC.

The chain uses TRBV5-4 and TRBJ1-2; possibly TRBD1 for D (5 bases). In germline, CDR1 is SGHNT, CDR2 YYREEE (reference sequence). Trimming cost V 1 base and J 1 base, with 11 bases left between them. CDR3 size: 15 residues. CDR3 region: CASSLSGGYNYGYTF. The CDR3 nucleotides read TGTGCCAGCAGCTTGAGCGGGGGATATAACTATGGCTACACCTTC.

The V gene is TRBV18, the J gene TRBJ1-5, with TRBD1 as a possible D gene (5 bases). Trimming removed 2 bases at V and 3 bases at J, with 8 bases between. The CDR3 totals 14 residues. Germline lookup yields CDR1 KGHSH and CDR2 LQKENI. The CDR3 loop is CASSPAGPNQPQHF. The CDR3 DNA follows: TGTGCCAGCTCACCAGCGGGGCCCAATCAGCCCCAGCATTTT. The full variable domain, its missing parts supplied by reference TRBV18 and TRBJ1-5, is NAGVMQNPRHLVRRRGQEARLRCSPMKGHSHVYWYRQLPEEGLKFMVYLQKENIIDESGMPKERFSAEFPKEGPSILRIQQVVRGDSAAYFCASSPAGPNQPQHFGDGTRLSIL.

This clone has only a few counts. This sequence joins TRBV5-6 and TRBJ1-5; 9 bases line up with TRBD1. Looked up from germline, CDR1 is SGHDT and CDR2 is YYEEEE. Trimming took 3 bases from V and 9 from J; bases not matched to a gene: 10. This CDR3 has 15 amino acids. The CDR3 loop is CASSYTGGPRGPQHF. In DNA form, the CDR3 reads TGTGCCAGCAGCTACACAGGGGGCCCCCGGGGGCCCCAGCATTTT. Complete variable domain (other parts from reference TRBV5-6 and TRBJ1-5): DAGVTQSPTHLIKTRGQQVTLRCSPKSGHDTVSWYQQALGQGPQFIFQYYEEEERQRGNFPDRFSGHQFPNYSSELNVNALLLGDSALYLCASSYTGGPRGPQHFGDGTRLSIL.

The V and J genes are TRBV5-1 and TRBJ1-3; TRBD1 agrees at 9 bases. The CDR3 sequence is 14 residues long. Germline values: CDR1 SGHRS, CDR2 YFSETQ. The trim removed 4 bases at V and 7 bases at J, leaving 6 bases unmatched. DNA of the CDR3: TGCGCCAGCAGCCTGGGACAGGGTACGAACACCATATATTTT. Amino acid sequence: CASSLGQGTNTIYF. The entire variable domain, with the rest obtained from reference TRBV5-1 and TRBJ1-3, is as follows: KAGVTQTPRYLIKTRGQQVTLSCSPISGHRSVSWYQQTPGQGLQFLFEYFSETQRNKGNFPGRFSGRQFSNSRSEMNVSTLELGDSALYLCASSLGQGTNTIYFGEGSWLTVV.

The chain has TRBV28 and TRBJ2-7; the match to TRBD2 covers 11 bases. The CDR3 totals 15 residues. Trimming took 6 bases from V and 2 from J; bases not matched to a gene: 6. Germline V gene data show CDR1 as MDHEN and CDR2 as SYDVKM. CDR3 protein: CASRDSGRVTYEQYF. CDR3 nucleotides: TGTGCCAGCAGGGATAGCGGGAGGGTTACCTACGAGCAGTACTTC.

This rearrangement joins TRBV4-1 to TRBJ2-7, with 9 bases lining up with TRBD2. V gave up 3 bases and J gave up 4 bases; unmatched junction bases: 10. CDR3 size: 16 residues. Per germline, CDR1 MGHRA and CDR2 YSYEKL. CDR3 loop: CASSHTPTSGWYEQYF. Written as DNA, the CDR3 is TGCGCCAGCAGCCATACTCCGACTAGCGGCTGGTACGAGCAGTACTTC.

This clone appeared a few times. This sequence joins TRBV5-6 and TRBJ2-7, with D tentatively TRBD2 (5 bases). Germline CDR1 and CDR2: SGHDT and YYEEEE. V was shortened by 3 bases and J by 9 bases, with 13 bases between the two germline ends. The CDR3 is 12 residues long. The CDR3 here is CASSSRGLAQYF. The CDR3, as DNA: TGTGCCAGCAGCTCCCGAGGGTTGGCGCAGTACTTC.

This chain links TRBV6-6 with TRBJ2-3, with 7 bases identical to TRBD1. Germline values: CDR1 MNHNY, CDR2 SVGAGI (reference sequence). J lost 6 bases, V lost 10 bases, and 7 bases had no gene match. The CDR3 has 12 residues. In DNA form, the CDR3 reads TGTGCCACACAAGGGGGCGGTGATACGCAGTATTTT. Translation gives CATQGGGDTQYF.

This chain joins TRBV10-3 and TRBJ2-7, with D unresolved. The CDR3 spans 13 residues. The germline CDR1 and CDR2 sequences are ENHRY and SYGVKD. Trimming took 8 bases from V and 2 from J, leaving 13 bases between them. CDR3 sequence: CAIQRTATYEQYF. The CDR3 DNA reads as TGTGCCATCCAACGAACAGCAACCTACGAGCAGTACTTC.

V gene TRBV9 combines with J gene TRBJ2-5, with D perhaps TRBD2 (6 bases). Trimming removed 4 bases from V and 1 base from J, with 11 bases in between. The germline gives CDR1 SGDLS, CDR2 YYNGEE. CDR3 length: 14 amino acids. CDR3 DNA: TGTGCCAGCAGCATACGGGACTTCCAAGAGACCCAGTACTTC. Amino acid sequence: CASSIRDFQETQYF.

The rearrangement links TRBV5-1 to TRBJ2-5; a possible D gene is TRBD1 (5 bases). From germline, CDR1 is SGHRS and CDR2 YFSETQ. CDR3 length equals 15 residues. Trimming pared 0 bases from V and 4 bases from J, leaving 13 bases between. The CDR3 region is CASSLGQGATETQYF. CDR3 bases: TGCGCCAGCAGCTTGGGGCAGGGTGCTACAGAGACCCAGTACTTC.

This clone was seen once. The V and J genes are TRBV28 and TRBJ1-4; D gene unclear. Germline loops: CDR1 MDHEN, CDR2 SYDVKM. Trimming shortened V by 3 bases and J by 3 bases, and 11 bases separated the two germline ends. This CDR3 region has 15 residues. CDR3 bases: TGTGCCAGCAGTTTTCAGTCCGGGGCTAATGAAAAACTGTTTTTT. Its protein product is CASSFQSGANEKLFF.

The rearrangement links TRBV5-8 to TRBJ1-5; TRBD1 aligns across 11 bases. This CDR3 has 17 residues. V was clipped by 4 bases and J by 0 bases; unmatched bases: 6. Looked up from germline, CDR1 is SGHTS and CDR2 is YDEGEE. The CDR3: CASSKGQGESSNQPQHF. The CDR3 nucleotides read TGTGCCAGCAGCAAGGGACAGGGGGAGTCTAGCAATCAGCCCCAGCATTTT. Drawing the rest from reference TRBV5-8 and TRBJ1-5, the complete variable domain is EAGVTQSPTHLIKTRGQQATLRCSPISGHTSVYWYQQALGLGLQFLLWYDEGEERNRGNFPPRFSGRQFPNYSSELNVNALELEDSALYLCASSKGQGESSNQPQHFGDGTRLSIL.